The 9 T cell receptor beta chains in this list originate from one sample, sequenced in a study of beta chain features in type 1 diabetes (dated by TCRdb to the late 2010s). Library preparation was by the immunoSEQ multiplex PCR assay. The entire isolated RNA was reverse transcribed using the High Capacity cDNA Reverse Transcription Kit, and thus expressed TCRB transcripts were sequenced. TCRdb provides this immuneACCESS table in a form limited to in-frame rearrangements. Some clones are lacking; in checked studies, under half of them reflect an unresolved V gene, and why the rest are absent is not known. The sample yields about 360,000 clones; roughly 12% were counted once. Less than 0.02% of the sample goes to the ten largest clones. Sequencing input: naive CD4+ T cells from blood. Explained via the paper, the cell subset or site label denotes: true naive CD4+ T cells. The receptors stem from a man between 18 and 35 years old in good health.

The chain has TRBV9 and TRBJ2-5, with 7 bases identical to TRBD2. This CDR3 region has 13 residues. Germline V gene lookup returns CDR1 SGDLS and CDR2 YYNGEE. Germline trimming cut 1 base from V and 6 bases from J; bases unmatched to any gene: 3. DNA for the CDR3: TGTGCCAGCAGCGTATCCGGGGGGAAGACCCAGTACTTC. It codes for CASSVSGGKTQYF. Filled out from reference TRBV9 and TRBJ2-5, the complete variable domain reads DSGVTQTPKHLITATGQRVTLRCSPRSGDLSVYWYQQSLDQGLQFLIQYYNGEERAKGNILERFSAQQFPDLHSELNLSSLELGDSALYFCASSVSGGKTQYFGPGTRLLVL.

The V gene is TRBV7-6, the J gene TRBJ1-1; D ambiguous. Germline assignment: CDR1 SGHVS and CDR2 FNYEAQ. The CDR3 has 13 residues. The V end was cut by 1 base, the J end by 7 bases, with 10 bases between. Here the CDR3 reads CASSLVRGNEAFF. In nucleotides, the CDR3 is TGTGCCAGCAGCTTAGTCCGGGGTAATGAAGCTTTCTTT.

The table lists this clone with a few counts. The chain recombines TRBV28 with TRBJ2-7; the D gene is possibly TRBD1 (5 bases). V was cut by 7 bases and J by 5 bases, with 18 bases left in between. CDR1 and CDR2 from the germline V gene are MDHEN and SYDVKM. CDR3 size: 14 residues. In DNA, the CDR3 is TGTGCCAGCAATGTAGGGGCCGGATTTAACGAGCAGTACTTC. Translated, it gives CASNVGAGFNEQYF.

This clone was observed a few times. V usage is TRBV5-1 and J usage is TRBJ2-3, with D tentatively TRBD2 (5 bases). CDR3 size: 14 residues. The ends were cut back, 8 bases at V and 5 bases at J, with 18 bases in the middle. Germline V gives CDR1 SGHRS, CDR2 YFSETQ. The CDR3 nucleotides read TGCGCCAGTGGACTTTCCCGTCAGCTAGATACGCAGTATTTT. Encoded protein: CASGLSRQLDTQYF.

This clone has only a few counts. V usage is TRBV28 and J usage is TRBJ2-7, with 9 nucleotides matching TRBD1. The germline V gene has CDR1 MDHEN and CDR2 SYDVKM. V was pared by 6 bases and J by 2 bases, with 5 bases of the junction left unmatched. This CDR3 is 14 amino acids long. CDR3 region: CASRPGQGPYEQYF. CDR3 in DNA: TGTGCCAGCAGACCGGGACAGGGACCCTACGAGCAGTACTTC.

The genes are TRBV7-8 and TRBJ1-2; 7 nucleotides line up with TRBD1. The CDR3 has 16 residues. The V gene end was trimmed by 4 bases and the J gene end by 6 bases; junction bases not matched to a gene: 14. Germline CDR1 is SGHVS and CDR2 is FQNEAQ. CDR3 nucleotide sequence: TGTGCCAGCAGCTCCGCGCGACAGGGCAATATCCATGGCTACACCTTC. Protein product: CASSSARQGNIHGYTF.

This clone has just a few counts. The chain is built from TRBV7-8 and TRBJ2-1, with 8 bases fitting TRBD2. Germline CDR1 SGHVS, CDR2 FQNEAQ. Trimming at V came to 4 bases and at J to 4 bases, leaving 9 bases not matched to a gene. This CDR3 has 16 amino acids. The CDR3 sequence: CASSYLGRAVYNEQFF. CDR3 nucleotide sequence: TGTGCCAGCAGCTACCTCGGGAGGGCGGTTTACAATGAGCAGTTCTTC.

This clone was picked up a small number of times. The chain links TRBV7-2 to TRBJ2-3; 8 bases are a match to TRBD2. Germline V gene data show CDR1 as SGHTA and CDR2 as FQGNSA. The junction had 5 bases not matched to a gene; V was cut back by 1 base and J by 2 bases. This CDR3 has 16 amino acids. The CDR3 sequence: CASSLVFSGATDTQYF. Written as DNA, the CDR3 is TGTGCCAGCAGCTTAGTTTTTAGCGGGGCCACAGATACGCAGTATTTT.

The V and J genes are TRBV9 and TRBJ2-7, with TRBD2 identical over 7 bases. J lost 4 bases, V lost 4 bases, and 8 bases had no gene match. The CDR3 spans 14 residues. CDR1 SGDLS and CDR2 YYNGEE come from the germline V gene. The CDR3 nucleotides read TGTGCCAGCAGCTCCGGGACTACCTTTTACGAGCAGTACTTC. Translating gives CASSSGTTFYEQYF.